The 28 T cell receptor beta chains below all came from one sample that was sequenced in a study of Ad26.COV2.S vaccination and SARS-CoV-2 variants. Described treatment: roughly 18 received Ad26.COV2.S at low or high dose, single or two shots; several received placebo; per-sample allocation not given. Day 63 after the first injection of vaccine or placebo was the sampling time. Generated by immunoSEQ multiplex PCR, the TCRdb table keeps only in-frame clones and is missing some. Seen here are 360,000 or so clones, approximately 89% observed once, and the top ten hold under 2%. Sequences were derived from peripheral blood, sampled in a trial of Ad26.COV2.S vaccine versus placebo. Source of these receptors: a person between 18 and 65 years old who received the Ad26.COV2.S COVID-19 vaccine or a placebo.

CDR3 sequence: CASSEPRATNEKLFF. The DNA of the CDR3 is TGCGCCAGCAGTGAGCCCAGGGCAACTAATGAAAAACTGTTTTTT. The J gene is TRBJ1-4, the V gene TRBV10-1, with a tentative D call TRBD1 (5 bases). Trimming removed 2 bases at V and 0 bases at J, with 7 bases between. Germline lookup yields CDR1 WNHNN and CDR2 SYGVQD (reference sequence). The CDR3 covers 15 residues.

V gene TRBV6-5 combines with J gene TRBJ1-5, with TRBD1 identical over 8 bases. The junction had 6 bases not matched to a gene; V was cut back by 7 bases and J by 4 bases. This CDR3 is built from 14 residues. CDR1 is MNHEY and CDR2 is SVGAGI in the germline V gene. CDR3 DNA: TGTGCCAGCAAGGACACAGGGGGAAATCAGCCCCAGCATTTT. It specifies CASKDTGGNQPQHF.

A word on this clone: The same CDR3 also results from other DNA sequences found in this sample. The rearrangement uses TRBV2 and TRBJ1-2; D gene ambiguous. This CDR3 region has 13 residues. V lost 1 base to trimming and J lost 2 bases, with 5 bases between them. The germline gives CDR1 SNHLY, CDR2 FYNNEI. The CDR3 nucleotides read TGTGCCAGCAGTGAAGACAGAAACTATGGCTACACCTTC. Translating it yields CASSEDRNYGYTF.

As concerns this clone: This sample includes further DNA sequences coding for the same CDR3. The CDR3 sequence: CASSLGSYEQYF. The DNA of the CDR3 is TGTGCCAGCAGTTTAGGCTCCTACGAGCAGTACTTC. The chain has TRBV28 and TRBJ2-7; no clear D. There are 12 residues in the CDR3. Germline V gives CDR1 MDHEN, CDR2 SYDVKM. Trimming cost V 2 bases and J 0 bases, with 2 bases left between them.

The chain links TRBV6-5 to TRBJ1-4, with a possible D match to TRBD1 (5 bases). This CDR3 has 14 residues. The V and J ends lost 4 bases and 8 bases respectively, with 14 bases between them. Germline V gene sequence: CDR1 MNHEY, CDR2 SVGAGI. CDR3 sequence (DNA): TGTGCCAGCAGTTCGCAGGGATTACGGGAAAAACTGTTTTTT. Protein: CASSSQGLREKLFF.

The rearrangement joins TRBV5-1 to TRBJ2-1, with TRBD2 matching over 11 bases. Germline V CDR1 and CDR2: SGHRS, YFSETQ. The V and J ends lost 0 bases and 0 bases, in that order; junction bases with no gene match: 8. CDR3 size: 19 residues. As DNA, the CDR3 is TGCGCCAGCAGCTTGGTGGGGACTAGCGGATTCAACTCCTACAATGAGCAGTTCTTC. Its protein is CASSLVGTSGFNSYNEQFF.

This chain joins TRBV7-9 and TRBJ2-1; TRBD2 matches 12 bases. Trimming took 3 bases from V and 7 from J; bases not matched to a gene: 4. Germline V gene data show CDR1 as SEHNR and CDR2 as FQNEAQ (reference sequence). The CDR3 has 15 amino acids. CDR3 in DNA: TGTGCCAGCAGCTTTCTAGCGGGAGGGGGTAATGAGCAGTTCTTC. Translated, it gives CASSFLAGGGNEQFF.

V is TRBV7-9 and J is TRBJ2-5; the match to TRBD2 covers 11 bases. Trimming removed 1 base from V and 5 bases from J; junction bases left unmatched: 12. Germline V gene lookup returns CDR1 SEHNR and CDR2 FQNEAQ (reference sequence). The CDR3 has 18 amino acids. CDR3 in DNA: TGTGCCAGCAGCTTAGTGTTTGGTAGCGGGAGGGCCAGGGAGACCCAGTACTTC. Encoded protein: CASSLVFGSGRARETQYF.

This chain joins TRBV11-3 and TRBJ2-1; 9 bases are shared with TRBD2. Germline V CDR1 and CDR2: SGHNT, YENEEA. The CDR3 is 15 amino acids. J lost 7 bases, V lost 0 bases, and 4 bases had no gene match. Here the CDR3 DNA reads TGTGCCAGCAGCTTAGAGTTAGCGGGAGTGAATGAGCAGTTCTTC. Its translation is CASSLELAGVNEQFF.

J is TRBJ2-3 and V is TRBV7-3; 8 bases align to TRBD1. The trim removed 5 bases at V and 5 bases at J, leaving 12 bases unmatched. Per the germline V gene, CDR1 is SGHTA and CDR2 is FQGTGA. This CDR3 has 16 residues. This CDR3 reads CASSPDTGGLEDTQYF. The CDR3 DNA is TGTGCCAGCAGCCCCGACACAGGGGGATTGGAAGATACGCAGTATTTT. The variable domain in full, with the rest retrieved from reference TRBV7-3 and TRBJ2-3, is GAGVSQTPSNKVTEKGKYVELRCDPISGHTALYWYRQSLGQGPEFLIYFQGTGAADDSGLPNDRFFAVRPEGSVSTLKIQRTERGDSAVYLCASSPDTGGLEDTQYFGPGTRLTVL.

The chain links TRBV11-2 to TRBJ1-1; no definite D call. Deletions cut 3 bases from V and 1 base from J, with 6 bases between. This CDR3 region has 13 residues. Germline V gene data show CDR1 as SGHAT and CDR2 as FQNNGV. The CDR3 sequence is CASSLGWNTEAFF. CDR3 bases: TGTGCCAGCAGCTTGGGCTGGAACACTGAAGCTTTCTTT.

V is TRBV5-1 and J is TRBJ1-2; 8 bases agree with TRBD1. Germline values: CDR1 SGHRS, CDR2 YFSETQ. With V trimmed by 4 bases and J by 2 bases, 4 bases remained unmatched. There are 14 residues in the CDR3. The CDR3: CASSPGQANYGYTF. CDR3 coding DNA: TGCGCCAGCAGCCCGGGACAGGCGAACTATGGCTACACCTTC. Using reference TRBV5-1 and TRBJ1-2 for the parts outside the CDR3, the full variable domain is KAGVTQTPRYLIKTRGQQVTLSCSPISGHRSVSWYQQTPGQGLQFLFEYFSETQRNKGNFPGRFSGRQFSNSRSEMNVSTLELGDSALYLCASSPGQANYGYTFGSGTRLTVV.

The chain recombines TRBV13 with TRBJ1-1; D is unclear. V lost 5 bases to trimming and J lost 4 bases, with 11 bases between them. Germline V gene sequence: CDR1 PRHDT, CDR2 FYEKMQ (reference sequence). This CDR3 has 13 residues. The CDR3 sequence is CASSPRHPTEAFF. For the CDR3, the DNA is TGTGCCAGCAGCCCCCGACACCCCACTGAAGCTTTCTTT.

The V and J genes are TRBV7-3 and TRBJ2-1; 7 bases align to TRBD1. The CDR3 is 15 residues long. Germline V gives CDR1 SGHTA, CDR2 FQGTGA. V trimming: 2 bases; J trimming: 3 bases; junction bases outside the gene matches: 4. For the CDR3, the DNA is TGTGCCAGCAGCTTAGGCAGGGGGATCTACAATGAGCAGTTCTTC. Its translation is CASSLGRGIYNEQFF.

The chain uses TRBV5-1 and TRBJ2-3; 13 bases are a match to TRBD2. Trimming removed 1 base from V and 6 bases from J; junction bases left unmatched: 5. The germline CDR1 and CDR2 sequences are SGHRS and YFSETQ. The CDR3 has 16 residues. CDR3 sequence reads: CASSLNGLAGADTQYF. CDR3 coding DNA: TGCGCCAGCAGCTTGAATGGACTAGCGGGAGCTGATACGCAGTATTTT.

This rearrangement joins TRBV2 to TRBJ1-5, with 9 bases matching TRBD1. The ends lost 5 bases at V and 1 base at J; junction bases unmatched: 3. This CDR3 has 15 residues. Per the germline V gene, CDR1 is SNHLY and CDR2 is FYNNEI. The CDR3 coding sequence is TGTGCCAGCAGTATGGACAGGGGAAGCAATCAGCCCCAGCATTTT. Encoded protein: CASSMDRGSNQPQHF.

This sequence joins TRBV30 and TRBJ1-4, with D uncertain. Germline CDR1 reads GTSNPN; CDR2 reads SVGIG (reference sequence). This CDR3 spans 14 amino acids. Trimming took off 2 bases at V and 10 bases at J, with 17 bases between the two ends. In DNA, the CDR3 is TGTGCCTGGAGTCAAGGGCCGGCCTTGGGAAAACTGTTTTTT. Protein product: CAWSQGPALGKLFF.

V usage is TRBV3-1 (or the pseudogene TRBV3-2) and J usage is TRBJ2-7, with D possibly matching TRBD1 (5 bases). Germline V lookup: CDR1 LGHDT, CDR2 YNNKEL (reference sequence). This CDR3 comprises 14 residues. V lost 4 bases, J lost 2 bases, and 12 bases lay in between. The CDR3 is CASSLSGAAYEQYF. CDR3 DNA: TGTGCCAGCAGCCTTAGTGGGGCGGCCTACGAGCAGTACTTC.

The rearrangement uses TRBV28 and TRBJ1-1, with TRBD1 matching 10 bases. Trimming cost V 5 bases and J 0 bases; bases outside gene matches: 9. The germline V gene has CDR1 MDHEN and CDR2 SYDVKM. The CDR3 length is 17 residues. The CDR3 bases are TGTGCCAGCAGTCCCGGGACAGGGGTGTTCATGAACACTGAAGCTTTCTTT. It is translated as CASSPGTGVFMNTEAFF.

This chain uses TRBV29-1 with TRBJ1-2; 10 bases map to TRBD1. This CDR3 region has 15 residues. The germline CDR1 and CDR2 sequences are SQVTM and ANQGSEA. V trimming: 0 bases; J trimming: 6 bases; junction bases outside the gene matches: 7. The CDR3 coding sequence is TGCAGCGTTGAAGAAGGCGACAGGGGGCGGAATGGCTACACCTTC. As protein: CSVEEGDRGRNGYTF.

The chain is built from TRBV18 and TRBJ1-4; possibly TRBD1 for D (6 bases). The V end lost 3 bases, the J end lost 6 bases, and 11 bases lay between the germline ends. The germline CDR1 and CDR2 sequences are KGHSH and LQKENI. This CDR3 is 14 amino acids long. The CDR3 DNA follows: TGTGCCAGCTCACCGCGGGGGGCAGATGAAAAACTGTTTTTT. This translates into CASSPRGADEKLFF.

The chain combines TRBV6-6 with TRBJ2-7, with D unclear. Germline CDR1 is MNHNY and CDR2 is SVGAGI (reference sequence). The CDR3 covers 15 residues. Trimming stripped 2 bases from V and 0 bases from J, with 11 bases between. This CDR3 is CASSYDSESSYEQYF. The CDR3 coding sequence is TGTGCCAGCAGTTACGACTCTGAATCCTCCTACGAGCAGTACTTC.

A single count supports this clone. The V and J genes are TRBV27 and TRBJ2-1; D is perhaps TRBD2 (6 bases). V was clipped by 0 bases and J by 2 bases, with 11 bases between them. Germline CDR1 reads MNHEY; CDR2 reads SMNVEV (reference sequence). This CDR3 is 16 amino acids long. Written as DNA, the CDR3 is TGTGCCAGCAGTTTATCATGGGACTTCGCCTACAATGAGCAGTTCTTC. Translation: CASSLSWDFAYNEQFF.

This chain connects TRBV7-7 to TRBJ2-1; D gene uncertain. Germline V gene data show CDR1 as SSHAT and CDR2 as FNYEAQ (reference sequence). V was trimmed by 6 bases and J by 6 bases, leaving 12 bases between them. The CDR3 covers 13 residues. The CDR3 nucleotides read TGTGCCAGCAGTTACCAACCAGGCAATGAGCAGTTCTTC. This sequence encodes CASSYQPGNEQFF. Using reference TRBV7-7 and TRBJ2-1 for the parts outside the CDR3, the full variable domain is GAGVSQSPRYKVTKRGQDVTLRCDPISSHATLYWYQQALGQGPEFLTYFNYEAQPDKSGLPSDRFSAERPEGSISTLTIQRTEQRDSAMYRCASSYQPGNEQFFGPGTRLTVL.

The V and J genes are TRBV18 and TRBJ1-1, with D perhaps matching TRBD1 (5 bases). Per the germline V gene, CDR1 is KGHSH and CDR2 is LQKENI. V was trimmed by 7 bases and J by 4 bases, leaving 16 bases between them. This CDR3 comprises 14 residues. The CDR3 spells CASFSKAGGTEAFF. Written as DNA, the CDR3 is TGTGCCAGCTTCTCCAAAGCGGGGGGCACTGAAGCTTTCTTT.

In its sample, this clone was seen once. The chain links TRBV28 to TRBJ1-5; D remains ambiguous. Germline V gene sequence: CDR1 MDHEN, CDR2 SYDVKM. The CDR3 length is 13 residues. Trimming cost V 6 bases and J 4 bases, with 10 bases left between them. Written as DNA, the CDR3 is TGTGCCAGCAGGGCGGATACTAATCAGCCCCAGCATTTT. This encodes CASRADTNQPQHF.

The CDR3 bases are TGCGCCAGCAGCCAAGAAGGCGCAAGCGGTGGTCACTACGGGGAGCTGTTTTTT. It encodes CASSQEGASGGHYGELFF. The chain combines TRBV4-3 with TRBJ2-2; D is perhaps TRBD2 (5 bases). Looked up from germline, CDR1 is LGHNA and CDR2 is YSLEER. The CDR3 runs to 18 residues. Trimming removed 0 bases at V and 7 bases at J, with 21 bases between.

The J gene is TRBJ2-2, the V gene TRBV30, with 12 bases that match TRBD2. V lost 0 bases, J lost 3 bases, and 8 bases stayed unmatched. In germline, CDR1 is GTSNPN, CDR2 SVGIG (reference sequence). CDR3 length: 18 amino acids. CDR3: CAWSVRLAGGPDTGELFF. The CDR3 DNA follows: TGTGCCTGGAGTGTACGCCTAGCGGGAGGGCCGGACACCGGGGAGCTGTTTTTT.